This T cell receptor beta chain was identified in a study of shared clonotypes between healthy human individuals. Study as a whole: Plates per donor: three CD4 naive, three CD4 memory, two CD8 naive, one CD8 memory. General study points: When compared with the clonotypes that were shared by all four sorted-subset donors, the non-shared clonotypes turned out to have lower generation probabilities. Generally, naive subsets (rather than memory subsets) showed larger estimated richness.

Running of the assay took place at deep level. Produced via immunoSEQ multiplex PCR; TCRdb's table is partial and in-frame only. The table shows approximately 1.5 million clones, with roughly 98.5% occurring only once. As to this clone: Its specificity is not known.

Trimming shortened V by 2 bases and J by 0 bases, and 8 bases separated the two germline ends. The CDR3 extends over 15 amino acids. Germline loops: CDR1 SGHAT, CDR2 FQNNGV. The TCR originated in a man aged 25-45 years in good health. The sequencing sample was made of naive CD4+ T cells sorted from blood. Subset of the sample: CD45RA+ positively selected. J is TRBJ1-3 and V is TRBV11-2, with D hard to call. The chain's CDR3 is CASSLRVSSGNTIYF. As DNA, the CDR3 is TGTGCCAGCAGCTTAAGGGTGAGCTCTGGAAACACCATATATTTT. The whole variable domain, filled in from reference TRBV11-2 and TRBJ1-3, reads EAGVAQSPRYKIIEKRQSVAFWCNPISGHATLYWYQQILGQGPKLLIQFQNNGVVDDSQLPKDRFSAERLKGVDSTLKIQPAKLEDSAVYLCASSLRVSSGNTIYFGEGSWLTVV.